The entry below gives a single T cell receptor beta chain sequence along with its context. The sample is drawn from a study of T cells in Graves' hyperthyroidism and ophthalmopathy. Germline trimming cut 7 bases from V and 7 bases from J; bases unmatched to any gene: 18. Germline CDR1 and CDR2: LNHDA and SQIVND (reference sequence). There are 17 residues in the CDR3. RNA transcripts served as the template for amplifying TCR beta CDR3 regions. With the HTBI primer set, the TCR CDR3 went through a first round of RT-PCR. TCRdb reanalysed the multiplex PCR reads using MiXCR and keeps one entry per CDR3 protein. The table lists more than 500,000 distinct CDR3 sequences, roughly 14% of them singletons.

The TCR was taken from a woman in her thirties or forties with Graves' ophthalmopathy. Sequencing input: blood. The chain carries TRBV19 and TRBJ2-2; 7 bases are a match to TRBD1. The CDR3 coding sequence is TGTGCCAGTATCGACCCGCCGGGGCTAGCAGGGGGCGGGGAGCTGTTTTTT. Translation: CASIDPPGLAGGGELFF.